The sample holds a few counts of the clone carrying this T cell receptor (beta chain). The CDR3 has 15 residues. Per the germline V gene, CDR1 is KGHSH and CDR2 is LQKENI. The V gene lost 0 bases and the J gene lost 1 base, with 9 bases spanning the gap. This sample is drawn from a study of chemoradiotherapy in HPV16-positive cancers. Samples were taken several times over chemoradiotherapy. Measured with immunoSEQ multiplex PCR; TCRdb has only the in-frame clones, and not every one. Among over 8,000 clones listed, 60% to 75% were seen once. The genes are TRBV18 and TRBJ1-1; a possible D gene is TRBD1 (6 bases). The specimen was collected from a patient who underwent chemoradiotherapy. The receptor was derived from a human donor with HPV-associated anogenital cancer. The CDR3 nucleotides read TGTGCCAGCTCACCACCCCTAGGGGGGAACACTGAAGCTTTCTTT. Protein: CASSPPLGGNTEAFF.